The 24 T cell receptor beta chains below come from one sample, sequenced in a study of control samples from healthy donors and cancer patients. Produced via immunoSEQ multiplex PCR; TCRdb's table is partial and in-frame only. The data hold about 130,000 clones, with roughly 95% observed a single time. The sequenced material came from blood. The receptors were gathered from a man between 25 and 39 years old in good health.

The chain links TRBV9 to TRBJ1-6; 7 bases line up with TRBD1. J gave up 2 bases and V 3 bases, and 5 bases lay outside the gene matches. The CDR3 is 16 residues long. Germline assignment: CDR1 SGDLS and CDR2 YYNGEE. CDR3 bases: TGTGCCAGCAGCGCTTCCAGGGGGGCCTATAATTCACCCCTCCACTTT. Translation gives CASSASRGAYNSPLHF.

The chain links TRBV29-1 to TRBJ1-2; the D gene is possibly TRBD1 (6 bases). This CDR3 has 13 amino acids. Germline V CDR1 and CDR2: SQVTM, ANQGSEA. V was shortened by 5 bases and J by 3 bases, with 13 bases between the two germline ends. CDR3 coding DNA: TGCAGCGTTCTCGAGTGGGGGCACTATGGCTACACCTTC. The encoded protein is CSVLEWGHYGYTF.

The rearrangement joins TRBV12-5 to TRBJ1-2, with D maybe TRBD1 (5 bases). The CDR3 covers 13 residues. From germline, CDR1 is LGHNT and CDR2 FRNRAP. V was shortened by 2 bases and J by 3 bases, with 7 bases between the two germline ends. The CDR3 loop reads CASGLRDDYGYTF. CDR3 nucleotide sequence: TGTGCTAGTGGTTTGAGGGACGACTATGGCTACACCTTC. Complete variable domain (other parts from reference TRBV12-5 and TRBJ1-2): DARVTQTPRHKVTEMGQEVTMRCQPILGHNTVFWYRQTMMQGLELLAYFRNRAPLDDSGMPKDRFSAEMPDATLATLKIQPSEPRDSAVYFCASGLRDDYGYTFGSGTRLTVV.

The chain links TRBV27 to TRBJ1-4; a possible D gene is TRBD1 (5 bases). The CDR3 consists of 19 residues. V was pared by 6 bases and J by 0 bases, with 23 bases between. Per the germline V gene, CDR1 is MNHEY and CDR2 is SMNVEV (reference sequence). The chain's CDR3 is CASSFLGTRRGATNEKLFF. The CDR3 DNA sequence: TGTGCCAGCAGCTTCTTGGGGACCCGGCGGGGTGCAACTAATGAAAAACTGTTTTTT.

V gene TRBV20-1 combines with J gene TRBJ2-5, with a weak D call TRBD2 (5 bases). Germline assignment: CDR1 DFQATT and CDR2 SNEGSKA (reference sequence). The CDR3 contains 11 residues. V dropped 3 bases and J dropped 7 bases, with 9 bases sitting between them. The DNA for the CDR3 is TGCAGTGCTAGGGGTGCGGGGACCCAGTACTTC. It yields the protein CSARGAGTQYF.

In DNA form, the CDR3 reads TGTGCCAGCAGCTTATTCCCTAGCGGGGGTCCGAGGGGGACCGGGGAGCTGTTTTTT. Translated: CASSLFPSGGPRGTGELFF. The chain links TRBV7-2 to TRBJ2-2, with TRBD2 matching 10 bases. The CDR3 is made up of 19 amino acids. The V gene end was trimmed by 2 bases and the J gene end by 5 bases; junction bases not matched to a gene: 14. Germline CDR1 SGHTA, CDR2 FQGNSA.

This chain connects TRBV19 to TRBJ1-4; D may be TRBD1 (5 bases). The CDR3 is 18 residues long. Germline V lookup: CDR1 LNHDA, CDR2 SQIVND (reference sequence). V was cut by 4 bases and J by 5 bases, with 23 bases left in between. CDR3 in amino acids: CASSTRVGQGSTNEKLFF. The CDR3 DNA is TGTGCCAGTAGTACCCGTGTAGGGCAGGGATCGACGAATGAAAAACTGTTTTTT.

CDR3 loop: CASSVVVAASGANVLTF. CDR3 sequence (DNA): TGTGCCAGCAGCGTAGTTGTCGCAGCATCTGGGGCCAACGTCCTGACTTTC. V and J are TRBV9 and TRBJ2-6; the D is unclear. The V end was cut by 0 bases, the J end by 1 base, with 11 bases between. Germline CDR1 is SGDLS and CDR2 is YYNGEE. This CDR3 is 17 amino acids long.

The genes are TRBV27 and TRBJ2-5; possibly TRBD2 for D (5 bases). V was pared by 5 bases and J by 2 bases, with 12 bases between. The CDR3 loop spans 14 amino acids. The germline V gene has CDR1 MNHEY and CDR2 SMNVEV (reference sequence). DNA for the CDR3: TGTGCCAGCAGTCAGCGCGGCGGGCAAGAGACCCAGTACTTC. Its protein is CASSQRGGQETQYF.

The chain joins TRBV4-1 to TRBJ2-3, with TRBD2 identical over 12 bases. The V and J ends lost 4 bases and 4 bases, in that order; junction bases with no gene match: 6. The CDR3 contains 16 residues. Germline V gives CDR1 MGHRA, CDR2 YSYEKL. CDR3 in amino acids: CASSPVGLAGSDTQYF. Here the CDR3 DNA reads TGCGCCAGCAGCCCCGTGGGACTAGCGGGCTCAGATACGCAGTATTTT.

This clone was seen at least ten times. The rearrangement joins TRBV10-3 to TRBJ2-7; 8 bases are shared with TRBD1. V trimming: 6 bases; J trimming: 0 bases; junction bases outside the gene matches: 7. The CDR3 sequence is 15 residues long. From germline, CDR1 is ENHRY and CDR2 SYGVKD. The CDR3, as DNA: TGTGCCATCAGGGACGGGACAGGCGACTCCTACGAGCAGTACTTC. Translation: CAIRDGTGDSYEQYF.

V gene TRBV27 combines with J gene TRBJ1-4; a weak D match, TRBD1 (5 bases). Trimming pared 3 bases from V and 7 bases from J, leaving 9 bases between. Germline V gives CDR1 MNHEY, CDR2 SMNVEV (reference sequence). This CDR3 contains 13 residues. In DNA form, the CDR3 reads TGTGCCAGCAGTTTGCAGGGTGGTGAAAAACTGTTTTTT. This translates into CASSLQGGEKLFF.

As DNA, the CDR3 is TGTGCCAGCAGCTTGGGGCCAGCTCAGATAAACTATGGCTACACCTTC. Translation gives CASSLGPAQINYGYTF. This chain connects TRBV5-4 to TRBJ1-2; no reliable D call. CDR3 length equals 16 residues. The germline V gene encodes CDR1 SGHNT and CDR2 YYREEE (reference sequence). Trimming cost V 0 bases and J 2 bases, with 14 bases left between them.

The CDR3 protein is CASSQARRALYGYTF. The CDR3 bases are TGCGCCAGCAGCCAAGCTAGGAGGGCCCTCTATGGCTACACCTTC. The chain couples TRBV4-3 to TRBJ1-2; D is uncertain. Trimming cost V 1 base and J 4 bases, with 13 bases left between them. CDR3 length: 15 amino acids. Germline CDR1 reads LGHNA; CDR2 reads YSLEER.

The chain couples TRBV4-1 to TRBJ1-2; 9 bases are shared with TRBD1. The CDR3 loop spans 14 amino acids. Germline loops: CDR1 MGHRA, CDR2 YSYEKL. The V gene end was trimmed by 2 bases and the J gene end by 5 bases; junction bases not matched to a gene: 3. In DNA, the CDR3 is TGCGCCAGCAGCCAATCCGGGACAGGGTATGGCTACACCTTC. Residues: CASSQSGTGYGYTF.

The rearrangement joins TRBV18 to TRBJ2-7, with D possibly matching TRBD1 (6 bases). The germline V gene has CDR1 KGHSH and CDR2 LQKENI. V lost 4 bases, J lost 7 bases, and 11 bases lay in between. This CDR3 spans 12 amino acids. Here the CDR3 DNA reads TGTGCCAGCTCACAGGACAGAGGGGAGCAGTACTTC. Translating it yields CASSQDRGEQYF.

This rearrangement joins TRBV5-4 to TRBJ1-4; no reliable D call. The V gene's germline CDR1 is SGHNT and CDR2 YYREEE (reference sequence). The CDR3 loop spans 14 amino acids. V was pared by 3 bases and J by 4 bases, with 10 bases between. CDR3 sequence reads: CASSSGRDNEKLFF. The CDR3 DNA reads as TGTGCCAGCAGCTCGGGCAGAGATAATGAAAAACTGTTTTTT.

The chain is built from TRBV2 and TRBJ2-1; D is unclear. V dropped 7 bases and J dropped 9 bases, with 16 bases sitting between them. This CDR3 is built from 13 residues. Germline values: CDR1 SNHLY, CDR2 FYNNEI. The CDR3 DNA follows: TGTGCCAGCAAGGATGGAGTAGCTCTTGAGCAGTTCTTC. It translates to CASKDGVALEQFF.

This chain joins TRBV9 and TRBJ1-2; 8 positions agree with TRBD1. The V gene's germline CDR1 is SGDLS and CDR2 YYNGEE. J was trimmed by 8 bases and V by 0 bases; bases with no gene match: 6. CDR3 size: 14 residues. The CDR3 bases are TGTGCCAGCAGCGTAGAGACAGGGGTCTACGGCTACACCTTC. As protein: CASSVETGVYGYTF.

V usage is TRBV5-1 and J usage is TRBJ2-5; TRBD2 agrees at 12 bases. Germline V gene sequence: CDR1 SGHRS, CDR2 YFSETQ. The CDR3 has 16 amino acids. V dropped 7 bases and J dropped 5; count of bases not matched to a gene: 12. The CDR3 nucleotides are TGCGCCAGCCAACTTCTAGCGGGGGGGCCTCGGGAGACCCAGTACTTC. Its translation: CASQLLAGGPRETQYF.

J is TRBJ1-5 and V is TRBV30; weak D call: TRBD1 (6 bases). The germline CDR1 and CDR2 sequences are GTSNPN and SVGIG (reference sequence). Trimming removed 0 bases at V and 7 bases at J, with 13 bases between. This CDR3 region has 14 residues. CDR3 residues: CAWSVWGATQPQHF. CDR3 in DNA: TGTGCCTGGAGTGTTTGGGGGGCCACACAGCCCCAGCATTTT.

This clone was detected once. The V gene is TRBV19, the J gene TRBJ1-2; possible D gene TRBD1, 6 bases. The CDR3 loop spans 17 amino acids. V was shortened by 7 bases and J by 4 bases, with 25 bases between the two germline ends. Germline CDR1 LNHDA, CDR2 SQIVND (reference sequence). The CDR3 sequence is CASKRAGSRGGGYGYTF. In DNA form, the CDR3 reads TGTGCCAGTAAGAGGGCAGGGTCTCGTGGAGGGGGCTATGGCTACACCTTC.

The rearrangement uses TRBV6-5 and TRBJ1-5, with 7 bases aligning to TRBD1. Germline CDR1 reads MNHEY; CDR2 reads SVGAGI. This CDR3 has 15 amino acids. Unmatched junction bases numbered 6, after V lost 6 bases and J lost 1 base. The CDR3 reads CASRPRQGSNQPQHF. CDR3 DNA sequence: TGTGCCAGCAGACCCCGACAGGGAAGCAATCAGCCCCAGCATTTT.

This clone showed up just once. V and J are TRBV7-2 and TRBJ2-3, with D possibly matching TRBD2 (5 bases). This CDR3 contains 15 residues. V was clipped by 5 bases and J by 2 bases, with 14 bases between them. Germline V CDR1 and CDR2: SGHTA, FQGNSA. Here the CDR3 DNA reads TGTGCCAGCAGCCCACACCCGGGGATCACAGATACGCAGTATTTT. Amino acid sequence: CASSPHPGITDTQYF.